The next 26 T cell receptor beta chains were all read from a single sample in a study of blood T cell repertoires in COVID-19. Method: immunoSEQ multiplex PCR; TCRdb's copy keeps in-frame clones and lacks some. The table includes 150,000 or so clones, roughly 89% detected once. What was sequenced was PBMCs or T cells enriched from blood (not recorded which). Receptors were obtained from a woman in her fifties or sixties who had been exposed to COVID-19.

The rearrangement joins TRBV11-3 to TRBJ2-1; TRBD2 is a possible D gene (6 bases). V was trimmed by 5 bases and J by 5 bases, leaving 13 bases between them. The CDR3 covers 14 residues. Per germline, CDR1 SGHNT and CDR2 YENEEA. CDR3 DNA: TGTGCCAGCAGCCTACCGGGACTTAACAATGAGCAGTTCTTC. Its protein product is CASSLPGLNNEQFF. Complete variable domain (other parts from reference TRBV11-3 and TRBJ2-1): EAGVVQSPRYKIIEKKQPVAFWCNPISGHNTLYWYLQNLGQGPELLIRYENEEAVDDSQLPKDRFSAERLKGVDSTLKIQPAELGDSAVYLCASSLPGLNNEQFFGPGTRLTVL.

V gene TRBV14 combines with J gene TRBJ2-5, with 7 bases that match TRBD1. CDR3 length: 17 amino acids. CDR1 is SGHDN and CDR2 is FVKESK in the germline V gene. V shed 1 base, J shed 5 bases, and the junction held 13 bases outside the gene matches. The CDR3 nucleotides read TGTGCCAGCAGCCAAGGTTCCCGACAGGGTGTTGGGGAGACCCAGTACTTC. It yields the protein CASSQGSRQGVGETQYF. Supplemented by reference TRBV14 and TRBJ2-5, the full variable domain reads EAGVTQFPSHSVIEKGQTVTLRCDPISGHDNLYWYRRVMGKEIKFLLHFVKESKQDESGMPNNRFLAERTGGTYSTLKVQPAELEDSGVYFCASSQGSRQGVGETQYFGPGTRLLVL.

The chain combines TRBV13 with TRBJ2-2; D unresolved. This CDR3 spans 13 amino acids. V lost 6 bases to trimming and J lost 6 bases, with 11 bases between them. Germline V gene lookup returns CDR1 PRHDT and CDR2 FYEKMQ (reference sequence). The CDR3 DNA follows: TGTGCCAGCAGTTCCTATTCGGCCGGGGAGCTGTTTTTT. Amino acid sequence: CASSSYSAGELFF.

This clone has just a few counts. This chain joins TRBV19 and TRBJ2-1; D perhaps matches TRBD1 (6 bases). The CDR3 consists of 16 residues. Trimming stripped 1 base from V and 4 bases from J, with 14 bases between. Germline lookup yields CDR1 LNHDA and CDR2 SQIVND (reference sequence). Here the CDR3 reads CASSIGSGARYNEQFF. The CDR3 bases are TGTGCCAGTAGTATAGGGTCAGGGGCTAGGTACAATGAGCAGTTCTTC.

The CDR3 here is CASSPWTGGRNTIYF. The CDR3 coding sequence is TGTGCCAGCAGTCCCTGGACAGGGGGCAGAAACACCATATATTTT. V usage is TRBV25-1 and J usage is TRBJ1-3; 11 bases are a match to TRBD1. The germline V gene encodes CDR1 MGHDK and CDR2 SYGVNS. The CDR3 covers 15 residues. V trimming: 5 bases; J trimming: 5 bases; junction bases outside the gene matches: 5.

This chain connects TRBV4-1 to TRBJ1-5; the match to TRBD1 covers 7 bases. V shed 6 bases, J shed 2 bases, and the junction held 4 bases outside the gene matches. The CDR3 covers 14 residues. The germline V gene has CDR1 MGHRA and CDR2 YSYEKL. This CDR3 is CASSRTGGNQPQHF. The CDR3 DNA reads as TGCGCCAGCAGTCGCACAGGGGGCAATCAGCCCCAGCATTTT.

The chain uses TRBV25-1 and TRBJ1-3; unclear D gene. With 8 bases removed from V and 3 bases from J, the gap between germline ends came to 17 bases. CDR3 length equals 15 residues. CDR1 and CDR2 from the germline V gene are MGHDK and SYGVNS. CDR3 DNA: TGTGCCAGCGGCGGCGGGGTGCGAGATGGAAACACCATATATTTT. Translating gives CASGGGVRDGNTIYF.

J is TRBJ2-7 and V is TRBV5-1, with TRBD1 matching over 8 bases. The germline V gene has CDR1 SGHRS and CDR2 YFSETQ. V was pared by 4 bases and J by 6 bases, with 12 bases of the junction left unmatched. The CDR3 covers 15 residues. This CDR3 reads CASSGRSGGESEQYF. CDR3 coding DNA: TGCGCCAGCAGCGGGCGTTCAGGGGGCGAATCCGAGCAGTACTTC.

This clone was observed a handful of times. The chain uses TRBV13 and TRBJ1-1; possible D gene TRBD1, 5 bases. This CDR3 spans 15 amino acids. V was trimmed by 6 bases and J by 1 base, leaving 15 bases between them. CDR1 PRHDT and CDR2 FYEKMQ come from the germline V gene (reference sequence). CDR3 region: CASSSLPDRNTEAFF. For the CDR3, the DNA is TGTGCCAGCAGTTCCTTACCCGACAGGAACACTGAAGCTTTCTTT.

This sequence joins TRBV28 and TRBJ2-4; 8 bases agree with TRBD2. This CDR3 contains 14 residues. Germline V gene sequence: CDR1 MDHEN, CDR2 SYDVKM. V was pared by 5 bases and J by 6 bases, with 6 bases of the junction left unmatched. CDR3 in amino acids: CASSPSGTRNIQYF. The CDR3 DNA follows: TGTGCCAGCAGTCCCTCCGGGACTAGAAACATTCAGTACTTC.

In nucleotides, the CDR3 is TGTGCCAGCACCCCAGGGGGAGCCATGAACACTGAAGCTTTCTTT. It translates to CASTPGGAMNTEAFF. The gene calls are TRBV9 and TRBJ1-1; TRBD1 aligns across 7 bases. The V gene end was trimmed by 6 bases and the J gene end by 0 bases; junction bases not matched to a gene: 8. The germline gives CDR1 SGDLS, CDR2 YYNGEE. The CDR3 consists of 15 residues.

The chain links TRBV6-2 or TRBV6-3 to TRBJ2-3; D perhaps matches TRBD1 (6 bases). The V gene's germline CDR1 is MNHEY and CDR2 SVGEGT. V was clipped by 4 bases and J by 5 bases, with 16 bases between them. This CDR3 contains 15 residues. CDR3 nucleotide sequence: TGTGCCAGCAGTTCGGACAGCCCAAGACGAGATACGCAGTATTTT. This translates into CASSSDSPRRDTQYF.

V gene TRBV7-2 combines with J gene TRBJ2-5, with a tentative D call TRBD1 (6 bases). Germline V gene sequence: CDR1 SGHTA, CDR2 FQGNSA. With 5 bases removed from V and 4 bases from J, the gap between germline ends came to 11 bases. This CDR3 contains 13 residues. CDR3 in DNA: TGTGCCAGCAGCAAACAGGGTGGAGAGACCCAGTACTTC. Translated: CASSKQGGETQYF.

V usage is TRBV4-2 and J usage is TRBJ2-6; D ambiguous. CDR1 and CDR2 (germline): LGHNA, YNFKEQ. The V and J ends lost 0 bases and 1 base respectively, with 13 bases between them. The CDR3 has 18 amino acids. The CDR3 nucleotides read TGTGCCAGCAGCCAAGATGAAGCTTTCGGGTCTGGGGCCAACGTCCTGACTTTC. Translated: CASSQDEAFGSGANVLTF.

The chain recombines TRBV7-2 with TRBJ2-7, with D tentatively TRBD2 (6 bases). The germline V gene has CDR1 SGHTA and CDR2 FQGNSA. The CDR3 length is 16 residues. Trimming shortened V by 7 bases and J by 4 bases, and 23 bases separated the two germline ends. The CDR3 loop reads CASNSGGLGGAYEQYF. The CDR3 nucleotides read TGTGCCAGCAACTCCGGGGGACTCGGGGGTGCTTACGAGCAGTACTTC.

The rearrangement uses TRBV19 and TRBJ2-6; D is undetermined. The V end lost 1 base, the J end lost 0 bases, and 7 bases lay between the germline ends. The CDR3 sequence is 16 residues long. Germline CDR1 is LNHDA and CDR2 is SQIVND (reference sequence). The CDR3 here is CASSIGLSSGANVLTF. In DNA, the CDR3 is TGTGCCAGTAGTATAGGGCTCAGCTCTGGGGCCAACGTCCTGACTTTC.

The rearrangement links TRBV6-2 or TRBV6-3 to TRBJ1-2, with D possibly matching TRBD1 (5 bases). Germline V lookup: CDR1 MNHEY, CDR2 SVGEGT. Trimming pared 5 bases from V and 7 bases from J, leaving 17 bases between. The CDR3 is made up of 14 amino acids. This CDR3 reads CASSNRFGTRGYTF. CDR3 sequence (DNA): TGTGCCAGCAGTAACCGCTTCGGGACTCGTGGCTACACCTTC.

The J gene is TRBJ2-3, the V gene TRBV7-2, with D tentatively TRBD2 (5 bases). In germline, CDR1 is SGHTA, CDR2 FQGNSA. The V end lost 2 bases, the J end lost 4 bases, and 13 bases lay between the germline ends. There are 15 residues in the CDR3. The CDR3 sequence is CASSLTVASSDTQYF. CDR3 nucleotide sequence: TGTGCCAGCAGCTTAACAGTAGCGTCGTCAGATACGCAGTATTTT.

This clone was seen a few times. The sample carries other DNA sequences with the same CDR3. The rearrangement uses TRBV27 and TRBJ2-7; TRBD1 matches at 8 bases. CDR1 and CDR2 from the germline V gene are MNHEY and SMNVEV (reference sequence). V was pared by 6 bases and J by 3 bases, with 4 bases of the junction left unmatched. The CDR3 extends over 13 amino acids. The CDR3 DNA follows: TGTGCCAGCAGCCCAGGACAGGGCTACGAGCAGTACTTC. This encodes CASSPGQGYEQYF.

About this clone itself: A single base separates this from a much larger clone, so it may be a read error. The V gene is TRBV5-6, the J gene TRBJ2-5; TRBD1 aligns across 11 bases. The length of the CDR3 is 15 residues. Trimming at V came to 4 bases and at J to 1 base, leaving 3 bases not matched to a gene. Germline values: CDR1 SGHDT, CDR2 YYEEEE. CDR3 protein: CASSPGTGGQETQYF. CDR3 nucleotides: TGTGCCAGCAGCCCCGGGACAGGGGGCCAAGAGACCCAGTACTTC. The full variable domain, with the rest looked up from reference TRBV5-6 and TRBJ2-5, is DAGVTQSPTHLIKTRGQQVTLRCSPKSGHDTVSWYQQALGQGPQFIFQYYEEEERQRGNFPDRFSGHQFPNYSSELNVNALLLGDSALYLCASSPGTGGQETQYFGPGTRLLVL.

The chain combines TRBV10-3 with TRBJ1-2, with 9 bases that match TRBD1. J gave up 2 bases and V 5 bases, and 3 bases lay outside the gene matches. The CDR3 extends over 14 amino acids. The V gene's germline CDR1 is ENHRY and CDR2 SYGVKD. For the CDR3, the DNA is TGTGCCATCAGTCCCGGGACAGGGAACTATGGCTACACCTTC. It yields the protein CAISPGTGNYGYTF.

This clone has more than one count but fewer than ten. The chain's CDR3 is CATSRVGLGYTF. The CDR3 DNA sequence: TGTGCCACCAGCAGAGTCGGACTTGGCTACACCTTC. The V and J genes are TRBV15 and TRBJ1-2; no reliable D call. This CDR3 spans 12 amino acids. Germline values: CDR1 LNHNV, CDR2 YYDKDF (reference sequence). V was cut by 1 base and J by 7 bases, with 7 bases left in between.

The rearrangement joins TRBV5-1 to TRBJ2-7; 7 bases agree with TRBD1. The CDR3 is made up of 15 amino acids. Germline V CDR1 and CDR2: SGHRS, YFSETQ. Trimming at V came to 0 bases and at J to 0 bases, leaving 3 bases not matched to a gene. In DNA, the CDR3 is TGCGCCAGCAGCTTGGGGACAGGTTACTCCTACGAGCAGTACTTC. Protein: CASSLGTGYSYEQYF.

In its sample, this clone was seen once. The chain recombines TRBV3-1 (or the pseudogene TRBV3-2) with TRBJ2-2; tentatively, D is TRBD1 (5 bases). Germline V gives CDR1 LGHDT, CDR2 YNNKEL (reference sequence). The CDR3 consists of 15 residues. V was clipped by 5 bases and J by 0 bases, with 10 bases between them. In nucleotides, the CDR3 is TGTGCCAGCAGCTCCTGGGGCTCGAACACCGGGGAGCTGTTTTTT. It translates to CASSSWGSNTGELFF.

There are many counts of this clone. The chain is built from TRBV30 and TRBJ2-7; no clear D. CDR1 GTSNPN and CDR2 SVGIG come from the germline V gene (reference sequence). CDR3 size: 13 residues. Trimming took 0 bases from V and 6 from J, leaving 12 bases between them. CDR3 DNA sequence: TGTGCCTGGAGTGTCGGTGCGTTAGTCGAGCAGTACTTC. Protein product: CAWSVGALVEQYF. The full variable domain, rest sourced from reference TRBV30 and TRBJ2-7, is SQTIHQWPATLVQPVGSPLSLECTVEGTSNPNLYWYRQAAGRGLQLLFYSVGIGQISSEVPQNLSASRPQDRQFILSSKKLLLSDSGFYLCAWSVGALVEQYFGPGTRLTVT.

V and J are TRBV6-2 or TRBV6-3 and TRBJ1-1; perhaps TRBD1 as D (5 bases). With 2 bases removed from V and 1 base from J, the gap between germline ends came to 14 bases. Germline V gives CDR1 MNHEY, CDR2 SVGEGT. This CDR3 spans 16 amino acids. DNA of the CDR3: TGTGCCAGCAGTTACGGGGCCTGGGGCGGGAACACTGAAGCTTTCTTT. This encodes CASSYGAWGGNTEAFF.